This T cell receptor (beta chain) was sequenced for a study of T cell repertoires in aging, cancer and after chemotherapy. Study conclusions and caveats: Loss of evenness, beyond lost richness, contributed to age-related TCR diversity decline in cancer patients.

A mixed TRB-A/B primer pool amplified rearranged TRB by multiplex touch-down PCR. Each CDR3 protein is one row after TCRdb ran MiXCR on the multiplex PCR reads. Of about 960 distinct CDR3 sequences in the sample, approximately 14% were seen once. TCR beta rearrangements were amplified from peripheral blood genomic DNA. The germline V gene encodes CDR1 SGHRS and CDR2 YFSETQ. V dropped 4 bases and J dropped 9 bases, with 14 bases sitting between them. This CDR3 has 13 residues. This clonotype was seen only a few times. Antigen specificity is unknown. The J gene is TRBJ1-5, the V gene TRBV5-1, with a weak D call TRBD1 (5 bases). This clonotype was obtained from a human donor with a solid tumor. Source material: blood. The CDR3: CASSDSPSGPQHF. Here the CDR3 DNA reads TGCGCCAGCAGCGACAGCCCCTCGGGGCCCCAGCATTTT. Variable domain in full (rest from reference TRBV5-1 and TRBJ1-5): KAGVTQTPRYLIKTRGQQVTLSCSPISGHRSVSWYQQTPGQGLQFLFEYFSETQRNKGNFPGRFSGRQFSNSRSEMNVSTLELGDSALYLCASSDSPSGPQHFGDGTRLSIL.